The sequence of this T cell receptor beta chain was determined in a study of blood T cell repertoires in COVID-19 (dated by TCRdb to 2018 to 2021). Context from the whole study: Collaborator samples came from the United States, Italy and Spain and covered acute and convalescent phases of COVID-19. Samples were obtained from the ongoing ImmuneRACE study (first 160 participants) and from over 1,000 subjects provided by 6 global collaborators. Where HLA class I and class II types were available, the types were taken from metadata supplied by the sample provider, not from assay-based typing. The repertoires were released in a freely available public database meant as a resource for research on the immune response to SARS-CoV-2. Nearly every sample came with metadata listing a de-identified subject ID, COVID-19 status, age in years and sex. The material from the prospective study consisted of cDNA or gDNA derived from T cells, B-cell-depleted T cells, or PBMCs. Subjects who had been exposed to COVID-19, were actively infected with it, or had recovered from it provided the deeply sampled blood TCRbeta repertoires that made up the dataset.

TCRbeta CDR3 regions were amplified from genomic DNA using the immunoSEQ Assay, a bias-controlled multiplex PCR. The authors' pipeline ran thus. The number of nucleated cells in each sample was estimated from the amplification of reference gene primers within the assay. Sequence reads were collapsed and filtered to measure the absolute abundance of every unique TCRbeta CDR3 rearrangement. For each sample, productive Simpson clonality was calculated by taking the square root of Simpson's diversity index across productive rearrangements. This is the immuneACCESS table as TCRdb keeps it, with only in-frame sequences that have V and J called. A part of the clones is gone; compared with another copy, unresolved V genes explain less than half, and the rest is unexplained. That table is the source of V, J and clone size, and D and trimming were worked out from the DNA. The sample table lists over 200,000 clones, about 87% of them with a count of one. Of the sample, roughly 3.7% falls within the top ten clones.

Points on this clone: What this receptor recognizes is not known. One base away there is no much larger clone; base qualities are not given.

Clipping removes 5 bases from V and 6 bases from J, with 6 as the unmatched junction base count. CDR1 is given as SGHAT and CDR2 as FQNNGV, both from the germline V gene. From the cysteine up to the phenylalanine, the CDR3 has a length of 14 residues. Just CDR3 DNA is preserved here, 42 bases in frame from base 1. The paper's findings and limits, for the study overall: Clinical and demographic metadata were provided uncurated, with the amount varying by source and participant.

Enrolling through a virtual design, the prospective study's participants ranged in age from roughly 18 to 90 years and lived across 24 United States geographic areas. In the prospective study, participants were assigned to cohorts based on the clinical history participants reported in a screening survey and a study questionnaire. Exposed participants had been in contact with someone with a PCR-confirmed or clinician-diagnosed COVID-19 case within 2 weeks of study entry. Each participant in the prospective study had whole blood, serum and a nasopharyngeal or oropharyngeal swab collected by mobile phlebotomists. Over a roughly 2-month period, participants in the prospective study had the option of providing additional blood draws and questionnaires. Before DNA extraction, prospective study blood samples were shipped either frozen or at room temperature.

The receptor was derived from a woman aged 30 to 39 who had been exposed to COVID-19. The rearranged chain carries TRBV11-2 and TRBJ2-2; 7 central bases correspond to TRBD1. Sequenced material: PBMCs or T cells enriched from blood (not recorded which). CDR3 protein: CASSLDRVPGELFF. The nucleotides read TGTGCCAGCAGCCTCGACAGGGTCCCCGGGGAGCTGTTTTTT.